Here is one TCR beta chain with its context. The repertoire was sequenced with immunoSEQ multiplex PCR; TCRdb's copy has only in-frame clones and lacks some. The sample carries a few hundred thousand clones, around 90% recorded once. Looked up from germline, CDR1 is SGHRS and CDR2 is YFSETQ. The junction had 8 bases not matched to a gene; V was cut back by 5 bases and J by 7 bases. The CDR3 totals 15 residues. This entry is derived from a study of blood T cell repertoires in COVID-19. The gene calls are TRBV5-1 and TRBJ1-6, with 8 bases lining up with TRBD1. The sample taken for sequencing was peripheral blood. The TCR was taken from a woman aged 30 to 39 with COVID-19, enrolled during active disease. CDR3 protein: CASRLGTGANSPLHF. CDR3 sequence (DNA): TGCGCCAGCAGACTCGGGACAGGTGCCAATTCACCCCTCCACTTT.